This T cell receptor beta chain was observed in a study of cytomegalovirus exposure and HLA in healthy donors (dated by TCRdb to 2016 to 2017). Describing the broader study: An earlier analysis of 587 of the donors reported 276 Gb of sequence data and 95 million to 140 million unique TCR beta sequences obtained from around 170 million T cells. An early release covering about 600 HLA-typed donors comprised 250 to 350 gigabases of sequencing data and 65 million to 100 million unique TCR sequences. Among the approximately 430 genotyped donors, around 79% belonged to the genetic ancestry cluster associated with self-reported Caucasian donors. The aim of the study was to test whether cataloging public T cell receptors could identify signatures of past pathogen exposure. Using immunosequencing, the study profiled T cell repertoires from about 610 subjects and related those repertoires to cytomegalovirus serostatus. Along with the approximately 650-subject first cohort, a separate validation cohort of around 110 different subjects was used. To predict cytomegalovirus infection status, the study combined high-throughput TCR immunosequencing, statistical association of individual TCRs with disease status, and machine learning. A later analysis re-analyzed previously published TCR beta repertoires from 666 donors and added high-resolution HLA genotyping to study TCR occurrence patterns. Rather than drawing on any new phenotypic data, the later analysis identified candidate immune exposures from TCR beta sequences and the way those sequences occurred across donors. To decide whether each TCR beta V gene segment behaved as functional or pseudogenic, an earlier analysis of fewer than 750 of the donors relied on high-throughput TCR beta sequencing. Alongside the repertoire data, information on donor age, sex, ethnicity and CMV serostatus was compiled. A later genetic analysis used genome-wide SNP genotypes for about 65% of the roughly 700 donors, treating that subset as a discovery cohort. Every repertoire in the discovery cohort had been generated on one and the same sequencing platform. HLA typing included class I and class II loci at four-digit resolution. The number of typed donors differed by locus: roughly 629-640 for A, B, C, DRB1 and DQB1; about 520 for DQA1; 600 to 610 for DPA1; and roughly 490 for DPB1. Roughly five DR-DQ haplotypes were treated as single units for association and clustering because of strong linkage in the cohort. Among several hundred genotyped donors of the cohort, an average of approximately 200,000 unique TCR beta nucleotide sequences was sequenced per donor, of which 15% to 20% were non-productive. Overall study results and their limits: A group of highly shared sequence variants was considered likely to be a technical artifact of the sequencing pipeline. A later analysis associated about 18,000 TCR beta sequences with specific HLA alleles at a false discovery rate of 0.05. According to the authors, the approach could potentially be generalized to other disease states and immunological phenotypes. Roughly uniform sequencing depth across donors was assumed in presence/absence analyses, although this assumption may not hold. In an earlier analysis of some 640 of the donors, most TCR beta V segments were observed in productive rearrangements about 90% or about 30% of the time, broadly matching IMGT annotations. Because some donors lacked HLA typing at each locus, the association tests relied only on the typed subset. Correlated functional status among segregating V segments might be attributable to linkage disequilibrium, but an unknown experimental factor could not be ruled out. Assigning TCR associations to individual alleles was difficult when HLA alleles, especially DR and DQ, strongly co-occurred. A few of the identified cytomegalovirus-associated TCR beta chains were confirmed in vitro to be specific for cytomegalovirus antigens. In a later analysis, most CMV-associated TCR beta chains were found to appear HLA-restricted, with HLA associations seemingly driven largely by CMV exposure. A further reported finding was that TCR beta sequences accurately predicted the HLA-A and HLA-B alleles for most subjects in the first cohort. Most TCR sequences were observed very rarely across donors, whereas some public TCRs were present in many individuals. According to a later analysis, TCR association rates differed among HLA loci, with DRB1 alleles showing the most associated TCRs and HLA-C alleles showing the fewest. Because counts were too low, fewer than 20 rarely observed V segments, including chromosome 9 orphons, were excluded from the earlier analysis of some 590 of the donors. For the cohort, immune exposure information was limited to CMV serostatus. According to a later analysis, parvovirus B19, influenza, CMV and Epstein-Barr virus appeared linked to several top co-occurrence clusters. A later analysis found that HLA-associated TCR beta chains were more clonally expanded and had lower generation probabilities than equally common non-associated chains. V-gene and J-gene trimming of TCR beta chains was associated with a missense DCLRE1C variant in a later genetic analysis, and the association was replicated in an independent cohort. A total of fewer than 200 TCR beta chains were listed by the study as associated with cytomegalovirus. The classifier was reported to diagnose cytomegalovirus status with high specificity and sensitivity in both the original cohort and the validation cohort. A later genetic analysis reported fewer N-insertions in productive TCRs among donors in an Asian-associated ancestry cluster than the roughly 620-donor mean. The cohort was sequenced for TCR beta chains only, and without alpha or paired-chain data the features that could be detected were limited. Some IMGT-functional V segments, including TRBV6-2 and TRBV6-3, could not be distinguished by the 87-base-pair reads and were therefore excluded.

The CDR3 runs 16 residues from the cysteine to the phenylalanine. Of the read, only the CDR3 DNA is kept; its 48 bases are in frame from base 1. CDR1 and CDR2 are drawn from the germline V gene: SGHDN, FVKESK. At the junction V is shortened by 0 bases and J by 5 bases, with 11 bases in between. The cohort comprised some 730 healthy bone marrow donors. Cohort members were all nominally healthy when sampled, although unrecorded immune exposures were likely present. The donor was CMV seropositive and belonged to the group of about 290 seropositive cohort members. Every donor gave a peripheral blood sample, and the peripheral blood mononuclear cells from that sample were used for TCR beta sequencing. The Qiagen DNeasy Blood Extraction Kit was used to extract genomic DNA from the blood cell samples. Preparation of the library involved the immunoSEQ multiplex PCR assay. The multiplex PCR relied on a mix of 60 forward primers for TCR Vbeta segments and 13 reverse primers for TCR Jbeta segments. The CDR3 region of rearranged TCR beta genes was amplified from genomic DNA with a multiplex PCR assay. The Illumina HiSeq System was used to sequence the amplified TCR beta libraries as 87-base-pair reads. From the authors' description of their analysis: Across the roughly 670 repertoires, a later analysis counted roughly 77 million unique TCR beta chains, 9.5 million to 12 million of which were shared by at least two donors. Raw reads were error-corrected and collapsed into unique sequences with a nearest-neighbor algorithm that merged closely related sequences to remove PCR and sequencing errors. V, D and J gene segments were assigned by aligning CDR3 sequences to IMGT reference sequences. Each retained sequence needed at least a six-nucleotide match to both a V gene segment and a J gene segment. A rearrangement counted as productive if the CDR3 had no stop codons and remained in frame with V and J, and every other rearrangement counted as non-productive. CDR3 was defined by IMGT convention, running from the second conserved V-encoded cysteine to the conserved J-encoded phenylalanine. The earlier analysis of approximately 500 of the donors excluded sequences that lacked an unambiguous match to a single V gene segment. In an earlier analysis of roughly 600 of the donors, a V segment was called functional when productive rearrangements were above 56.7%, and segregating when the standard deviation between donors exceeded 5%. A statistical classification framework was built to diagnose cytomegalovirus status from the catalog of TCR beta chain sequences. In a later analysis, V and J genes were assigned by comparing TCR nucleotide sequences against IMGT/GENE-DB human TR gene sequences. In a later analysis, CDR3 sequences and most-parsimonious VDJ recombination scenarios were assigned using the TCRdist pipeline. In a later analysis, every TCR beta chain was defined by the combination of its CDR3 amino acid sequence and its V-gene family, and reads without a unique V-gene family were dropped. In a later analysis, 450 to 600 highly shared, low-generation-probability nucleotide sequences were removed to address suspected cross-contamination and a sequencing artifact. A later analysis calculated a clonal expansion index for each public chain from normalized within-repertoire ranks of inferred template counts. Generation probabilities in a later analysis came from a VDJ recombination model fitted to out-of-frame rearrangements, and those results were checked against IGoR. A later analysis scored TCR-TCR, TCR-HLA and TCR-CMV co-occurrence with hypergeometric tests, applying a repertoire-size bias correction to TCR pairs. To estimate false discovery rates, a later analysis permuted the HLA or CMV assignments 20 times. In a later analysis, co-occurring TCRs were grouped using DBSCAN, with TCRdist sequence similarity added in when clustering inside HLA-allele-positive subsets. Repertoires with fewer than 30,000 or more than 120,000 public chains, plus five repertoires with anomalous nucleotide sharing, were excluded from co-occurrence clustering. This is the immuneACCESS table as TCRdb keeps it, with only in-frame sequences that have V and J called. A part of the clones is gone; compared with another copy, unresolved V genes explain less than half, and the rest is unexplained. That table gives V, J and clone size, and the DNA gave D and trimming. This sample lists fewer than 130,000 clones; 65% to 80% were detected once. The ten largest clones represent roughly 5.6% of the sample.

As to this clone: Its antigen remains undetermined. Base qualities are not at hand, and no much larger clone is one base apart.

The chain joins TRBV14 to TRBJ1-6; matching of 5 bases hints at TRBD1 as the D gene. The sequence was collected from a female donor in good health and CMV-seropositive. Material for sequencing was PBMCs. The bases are TGTGCCAGCAGCCAAGATTTGGGGCCTAATAATTCACCCCTCCACTTT. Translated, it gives CASSQDLGPNNSPLHF.